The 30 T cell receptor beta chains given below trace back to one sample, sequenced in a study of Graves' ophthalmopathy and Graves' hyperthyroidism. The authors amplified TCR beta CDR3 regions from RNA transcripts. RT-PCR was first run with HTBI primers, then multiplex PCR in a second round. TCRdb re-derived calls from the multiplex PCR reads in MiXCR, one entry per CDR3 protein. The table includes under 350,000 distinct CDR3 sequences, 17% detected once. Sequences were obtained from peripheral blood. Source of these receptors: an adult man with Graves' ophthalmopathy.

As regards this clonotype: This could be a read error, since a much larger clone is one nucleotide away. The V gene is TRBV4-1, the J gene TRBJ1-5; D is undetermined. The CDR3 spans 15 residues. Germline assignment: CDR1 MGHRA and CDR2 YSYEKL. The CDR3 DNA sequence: TGCGTCAGCAGCCAAGTCACAGAAAGCAATCAGCCCCAGCATTTT. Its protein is CVSSQVTESNQPQHF.

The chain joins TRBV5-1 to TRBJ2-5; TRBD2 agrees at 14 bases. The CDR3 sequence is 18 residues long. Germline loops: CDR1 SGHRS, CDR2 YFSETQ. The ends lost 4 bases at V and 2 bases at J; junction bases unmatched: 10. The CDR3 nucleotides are TGCGCCAGCAGCCCGGGACTAGCGGGGGAGAAACCTCAAGAGACCCAGTACTTC. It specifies CASSPGLAGEKPQETQYF. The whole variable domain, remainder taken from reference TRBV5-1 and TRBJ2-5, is KAGVTQTPRYLIKTRGQQVTLSCSPISGHRSVSWYQQTPGQGLQFLFEYFSETQRNKGNFPGRFSGRQFSNSRSEMNVSTLELGDSALYLCASSPGLAGEKPQETQYFGPGTRLLVL.

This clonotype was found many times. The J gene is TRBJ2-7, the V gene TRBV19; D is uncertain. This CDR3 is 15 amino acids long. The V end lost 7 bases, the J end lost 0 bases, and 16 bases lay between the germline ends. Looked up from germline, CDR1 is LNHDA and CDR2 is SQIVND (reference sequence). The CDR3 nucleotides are TGTGCCAGTACGGGCCCGGGCAGCGACTCCTACGAGCAGTACTTC. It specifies CASTGPGSDSYEQYF.

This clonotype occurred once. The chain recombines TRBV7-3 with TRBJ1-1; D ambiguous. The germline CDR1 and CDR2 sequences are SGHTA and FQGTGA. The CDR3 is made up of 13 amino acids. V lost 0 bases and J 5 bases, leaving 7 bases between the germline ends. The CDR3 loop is CASSLTFQTEAFF. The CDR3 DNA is TGTGCCAGCAGCTTAACGTTTCAGACTGAAGCTTTCTTT.

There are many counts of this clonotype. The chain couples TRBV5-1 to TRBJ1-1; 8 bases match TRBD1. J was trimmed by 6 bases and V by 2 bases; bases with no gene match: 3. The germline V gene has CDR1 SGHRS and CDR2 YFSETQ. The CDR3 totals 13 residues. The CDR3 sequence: CASSFGQGAEAFF. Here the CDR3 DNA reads TGCGCCAGCAGCTTCGGACAGGGTGCTGAAGCTTTCTTT.

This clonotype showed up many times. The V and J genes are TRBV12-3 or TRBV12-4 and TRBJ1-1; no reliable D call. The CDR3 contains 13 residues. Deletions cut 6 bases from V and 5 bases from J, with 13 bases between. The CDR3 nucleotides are TGTGCCAGCAGACCTCCGGTGCCGACTGAAGCTTTCTTT. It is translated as CASRPPVPTEAFF.

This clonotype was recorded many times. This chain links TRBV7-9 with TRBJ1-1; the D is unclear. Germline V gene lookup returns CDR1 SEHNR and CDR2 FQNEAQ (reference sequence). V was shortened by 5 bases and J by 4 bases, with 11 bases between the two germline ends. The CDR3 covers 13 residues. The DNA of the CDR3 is TGTGCCAGCAGCCGGGGATTGAGCACTGAAGCTTTCTTT. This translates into CASSRGLSTEAFF.

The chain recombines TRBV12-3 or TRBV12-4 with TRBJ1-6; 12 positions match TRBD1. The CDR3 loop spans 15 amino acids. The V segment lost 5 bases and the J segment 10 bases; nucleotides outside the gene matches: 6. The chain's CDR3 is CASSRDRGQGSPLHF. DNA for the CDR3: TGTGCCAGCAGTAGGGACAGGGGGCAAGGATCACCCCTCCACTTT.

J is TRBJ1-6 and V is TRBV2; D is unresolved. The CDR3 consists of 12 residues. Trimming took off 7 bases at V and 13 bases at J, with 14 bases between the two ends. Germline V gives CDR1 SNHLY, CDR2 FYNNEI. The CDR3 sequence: CASTLEARPLHF. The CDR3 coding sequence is TGTGCCAGCACCCTAGAGGCCCGGCCCCTCCACTTT.

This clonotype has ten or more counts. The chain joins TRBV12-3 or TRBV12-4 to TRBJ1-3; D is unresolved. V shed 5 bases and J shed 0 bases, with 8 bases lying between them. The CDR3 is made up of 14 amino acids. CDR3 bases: TGTGCCAGCAGTCAGCGGAGCTCTGGAAACACCATATATTTT. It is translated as CASSQRSSGNTIYF.

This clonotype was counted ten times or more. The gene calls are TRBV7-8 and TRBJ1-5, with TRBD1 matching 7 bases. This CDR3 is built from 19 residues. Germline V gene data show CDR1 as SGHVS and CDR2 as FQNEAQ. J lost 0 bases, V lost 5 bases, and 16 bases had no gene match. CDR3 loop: CASSPSPGDRDYSNQPQHF. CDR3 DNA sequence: TGTGCCAGCAGCCCCTCCCCCGGGGACAGAGACTATAGCAATCAGCCCCAGCATTTT.

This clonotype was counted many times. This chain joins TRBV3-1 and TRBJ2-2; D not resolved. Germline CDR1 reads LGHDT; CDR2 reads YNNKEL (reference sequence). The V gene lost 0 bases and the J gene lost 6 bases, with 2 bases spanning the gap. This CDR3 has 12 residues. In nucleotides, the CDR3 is TGTGCCAGCAGCCAAGAGCCCGGGGAGCTGTTTTTT. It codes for CASSQEPGELFF.

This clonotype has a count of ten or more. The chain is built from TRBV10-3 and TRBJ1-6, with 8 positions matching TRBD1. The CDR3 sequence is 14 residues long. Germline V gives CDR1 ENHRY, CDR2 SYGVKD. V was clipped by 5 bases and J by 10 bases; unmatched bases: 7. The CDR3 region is CAISRDRTLSPLHF. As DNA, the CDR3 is TGTGCCATCAGTAGGGACAGGACGCTGTCACCCCTCCACTTT.

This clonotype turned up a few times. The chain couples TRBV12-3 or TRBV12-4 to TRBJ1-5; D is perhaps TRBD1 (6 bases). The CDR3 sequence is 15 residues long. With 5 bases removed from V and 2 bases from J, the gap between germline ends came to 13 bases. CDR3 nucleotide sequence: TGTGCCAGCAGTCCAGGGGCATTCGGCAATCAGCCCCAGCATTTT. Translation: CASSPGAFGNQPQHF.

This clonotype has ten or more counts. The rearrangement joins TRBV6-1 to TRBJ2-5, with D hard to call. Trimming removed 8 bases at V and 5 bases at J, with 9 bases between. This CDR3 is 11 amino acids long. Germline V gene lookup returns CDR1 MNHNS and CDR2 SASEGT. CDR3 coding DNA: TGTGCCAGCTCTCGGGTGGAGACCCAGTACTTC. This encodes CASSRVETQYF.

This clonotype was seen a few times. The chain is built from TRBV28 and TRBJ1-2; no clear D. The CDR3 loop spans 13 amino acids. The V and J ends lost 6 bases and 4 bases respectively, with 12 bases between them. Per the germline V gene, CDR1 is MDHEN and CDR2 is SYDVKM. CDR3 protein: CASSSRWTYGYTF. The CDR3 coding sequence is TGTGCCAGCAGCTCTCGCTGGACCTATGGCTACACCTTC.

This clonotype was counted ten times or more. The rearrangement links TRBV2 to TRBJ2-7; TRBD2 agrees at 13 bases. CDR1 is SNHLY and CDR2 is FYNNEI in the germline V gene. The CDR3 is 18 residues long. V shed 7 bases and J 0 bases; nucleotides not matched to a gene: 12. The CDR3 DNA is TGTGCCAGCACCGGGACTAGCGGGAACGTCCCTAACTCCTACGAGCAGTACTTC. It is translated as CASTGTSGNVPNSYEQYF.

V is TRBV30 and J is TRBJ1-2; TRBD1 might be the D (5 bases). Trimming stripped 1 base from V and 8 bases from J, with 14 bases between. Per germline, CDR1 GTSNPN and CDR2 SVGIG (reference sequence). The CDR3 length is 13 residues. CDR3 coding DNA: TGTGCCTGGAGTGGGACCAGGGAGGGCGGCTACACCTTC. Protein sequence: CAWSGTREGGYTF.

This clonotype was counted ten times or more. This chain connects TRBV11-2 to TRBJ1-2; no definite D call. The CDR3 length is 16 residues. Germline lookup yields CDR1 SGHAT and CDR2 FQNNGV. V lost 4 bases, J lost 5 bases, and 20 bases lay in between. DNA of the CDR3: TGTGCCAGCAGCTATGGCGTCTCTACTTTACGATATGGCTACACCTTC. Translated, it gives CASSYGVSTLRYGYTF.

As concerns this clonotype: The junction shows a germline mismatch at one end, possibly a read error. CDR3 bases: TGTGCCACCAGCCTTTATCACCCCCGTGCACCCCTCCACTTT. Protein sequence: CATSLYHPRAPLHF. The rearrangement uses TRBV7-2 and TRBJ1-6; D gene uncertain. CDR1 and CDR2 (germline): SGHTA, FQGNSA. This CDR3 comprises 14 residues.

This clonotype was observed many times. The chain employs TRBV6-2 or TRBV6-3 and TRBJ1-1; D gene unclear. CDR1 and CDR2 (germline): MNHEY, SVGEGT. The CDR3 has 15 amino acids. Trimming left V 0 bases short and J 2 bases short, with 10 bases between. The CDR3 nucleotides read TGTGCCAGCAGTTACTCTTGGGCTGGTAACACTGAAGCTTTCTTT. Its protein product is CASSYSWAGNTEAFF.

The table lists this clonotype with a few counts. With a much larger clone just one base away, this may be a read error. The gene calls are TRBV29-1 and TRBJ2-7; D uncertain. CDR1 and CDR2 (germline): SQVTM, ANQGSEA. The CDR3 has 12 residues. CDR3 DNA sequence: TGCAGCGTTGCCTCTGTGTCCTACGAACAGTACTTC. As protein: CSVASVSYEQYF.

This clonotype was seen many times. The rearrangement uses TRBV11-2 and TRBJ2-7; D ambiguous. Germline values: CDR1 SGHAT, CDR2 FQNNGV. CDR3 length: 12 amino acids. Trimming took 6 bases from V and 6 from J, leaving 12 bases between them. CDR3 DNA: TGTGCCAGCAGGAGCCCGTGGGGCGAGCAGTACTTC. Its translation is CASRSPWGEQYF.

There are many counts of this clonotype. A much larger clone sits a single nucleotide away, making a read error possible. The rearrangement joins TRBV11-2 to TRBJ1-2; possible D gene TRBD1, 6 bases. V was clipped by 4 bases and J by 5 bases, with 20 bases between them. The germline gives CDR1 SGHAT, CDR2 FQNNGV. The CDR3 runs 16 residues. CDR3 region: CASSSIGQREAYGYTF. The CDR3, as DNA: TGTGCCAGCAGCTCCATAGGACAGAGGGAGGCTTATGGCTACACCTTC. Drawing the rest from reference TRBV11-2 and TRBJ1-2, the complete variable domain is EAGVAQSPRYKIIEKRQSVAFWCNPISGHATLYWYQQILGQGPKLLIQFQNNGVVDDSQLPKDRFSAERLKGVDSTLKIQPAKLEDSAVYLCASSSIGQREAYGYTFGSGTRLTVV.

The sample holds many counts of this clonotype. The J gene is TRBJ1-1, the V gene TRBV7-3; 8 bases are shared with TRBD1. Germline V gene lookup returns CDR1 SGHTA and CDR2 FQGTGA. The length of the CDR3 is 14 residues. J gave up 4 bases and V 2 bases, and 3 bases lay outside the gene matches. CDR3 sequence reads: CASSLQGASTEAFF. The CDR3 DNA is TGTGCCAGCAGCTTACAGGGGGCCTCCACTGAAGCTTTCTTT. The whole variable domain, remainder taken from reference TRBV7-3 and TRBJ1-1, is GAGVSQTPSNKVTEKGKYVELRCDPISGHTALYWYRQSLGQGPEFLIYFQGTGAADDSGLPNDRFFAVRPEGSVSTLKIQRTERGDSAVYLCASSLQGASTEAFFGQGTRLTVV.

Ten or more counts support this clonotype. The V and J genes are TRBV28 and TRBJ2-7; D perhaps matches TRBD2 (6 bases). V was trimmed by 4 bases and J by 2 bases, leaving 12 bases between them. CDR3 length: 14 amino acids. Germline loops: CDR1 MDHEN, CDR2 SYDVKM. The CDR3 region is CASSSGGSPYEQYF. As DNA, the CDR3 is TGTGCCAGCAGTTCAGGAGGGTCCCCCTACGAGCAGTACTTC.

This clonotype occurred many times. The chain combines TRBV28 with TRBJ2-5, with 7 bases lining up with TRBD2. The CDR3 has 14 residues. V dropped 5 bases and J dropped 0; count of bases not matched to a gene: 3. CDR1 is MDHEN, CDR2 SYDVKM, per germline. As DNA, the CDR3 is TGTGCCAGCAGTGTGGGGGGGAACCAAGAGACCCAGTACTTC. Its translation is CASSVGGNQETQYF. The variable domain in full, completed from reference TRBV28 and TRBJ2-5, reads DVKVTQSSRYLVKRTGEKVFLECVQDMDHENMFWYRQDPGLGLRLIYFSYDVKMKEKGDIPEGYSVSREKKERFSLILESASTNQTSMYLCASSVGGNQETQYFGPGTRLLVL.

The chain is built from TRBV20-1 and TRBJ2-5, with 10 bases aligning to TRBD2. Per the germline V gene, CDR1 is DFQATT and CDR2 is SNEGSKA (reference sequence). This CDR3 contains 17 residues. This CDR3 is CSLGFSGRVLTGETQYF. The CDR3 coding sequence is TGCAGCCTTGGCTTCAGCGGGAGGGTCCTGACTGGCGAGACCCAGTACTTC.

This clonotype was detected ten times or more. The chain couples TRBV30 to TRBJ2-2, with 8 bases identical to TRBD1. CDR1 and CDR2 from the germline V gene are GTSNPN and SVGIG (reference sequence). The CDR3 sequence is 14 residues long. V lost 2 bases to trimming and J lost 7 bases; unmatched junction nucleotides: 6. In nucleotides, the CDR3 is TGTGCCTGGAGTCAGAGACAGGGGCACGGGGAGCTGTTTTTT. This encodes CAWSQRQGHGELFF.

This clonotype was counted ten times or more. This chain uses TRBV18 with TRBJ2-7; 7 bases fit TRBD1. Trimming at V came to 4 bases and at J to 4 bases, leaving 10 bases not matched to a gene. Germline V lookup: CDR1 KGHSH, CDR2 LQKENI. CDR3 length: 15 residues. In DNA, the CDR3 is TGTGCCAGCTCACACCTAGACAGGGCCCGATACGAGCAGTACTTC. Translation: CASSHLDRARYEQYF.